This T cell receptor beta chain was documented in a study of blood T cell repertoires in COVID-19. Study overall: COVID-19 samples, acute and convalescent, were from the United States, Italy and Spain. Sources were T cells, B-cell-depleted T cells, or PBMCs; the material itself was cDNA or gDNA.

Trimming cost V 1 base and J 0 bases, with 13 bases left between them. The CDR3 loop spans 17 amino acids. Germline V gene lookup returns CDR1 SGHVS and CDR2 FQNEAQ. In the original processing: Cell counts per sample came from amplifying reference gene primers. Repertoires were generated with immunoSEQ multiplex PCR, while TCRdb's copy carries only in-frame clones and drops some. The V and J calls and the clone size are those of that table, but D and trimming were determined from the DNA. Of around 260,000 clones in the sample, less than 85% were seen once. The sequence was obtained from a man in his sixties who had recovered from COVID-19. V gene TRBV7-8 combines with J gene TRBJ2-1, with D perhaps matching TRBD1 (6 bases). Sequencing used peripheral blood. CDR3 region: CASSLVTGASSYNEQFF. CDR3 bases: TGTGCCAGCAGCTTAGTGACAGGCGCTAGCTCCTACAATGAGCAGTTCTTC. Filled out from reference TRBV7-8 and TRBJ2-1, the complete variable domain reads GAGVSQSPRYKVAKRGQDVALRCDPISGHVSLFWYQQALGQGPEFLTYFQNEAQLDKSGLPSDRFFAERPEGSVSTLKIQRTQQEDSAVYLCASSLVTGASSYNEQFFGPGTRLTVL.